A single sample gave rise to the 23 T cell receptor beta chains below, sequenced in a study of T cell repertoires in cytomegalovirus infection. TCRdb fed the reads into MiXCR, producing one record per CDR3 protein. The data show fewer than 1,000,000 distinct CDR3 sequences, around 29% seen once. No cognate antigen is known for these TCRs. Sample: cultured CD8+ T cells from PBMCs, taken from culture after CMV antigen stimulation. The receptors derive from a human donor in good health (CMV status not recorded). Some clones in this sample may be carry-over from other donors' samples.

This clonotype was detected only a few times. The chain is built from TRBV15 and TRBJ1-4; D is unresolved. The CDR3 consists of 17 residues. Germline CDR1 is LNHNV and CDR2 is YYDKDF (reference sequence). The V end lost 0 bases, the J end lost 0 bases, and 11 bases lay between the germline ends. The CDR3 loop is CATSRDLEGATNEKLFF. The CDR3 DNA reads as TGTGCCACCAGCAGAGATCTCGAGGGAGCAACTAATGAAAAACTGTTTTTT.

CDR3 amino acids: CATAITAGGNTGELFF. DNA for the CDR3: TGTGCCACCGCAATAACAGCGGGGGGGAACACCGGGGAGCTGTTTTTT. The J gene is TRBJ2-2, the V gene TRBV10-3; 9 nucleotides agree with TRBD2. The germline CDR1 and CDR2 sequences are ENHRY and SYGVKD. The CDR3 length is 16 residues. After removal of 10 bases from V and 1 base from J, the junction contained 10 bases not matched to a gene.

The genes are TRBV5-1 and TRBJ1-1, with TRBD1 as a possible D gene (6 bases). V gave up 3 bases and J gave up 4 bases, with 16 bases separating them. CDR1 and CDR2 (germline): SGHRS, YFSETQ. CDR3 length: 15 residues. Here the CDR3 reads CASSWEFRGSTEAFF. The CDR3 coding sequence is TGCGCCAGCAGCTGGGAATTCAGGGGCTCCACTGAAGCTTTCTTT.

The chain employs TRBV10-3 and TRBJ1-1, with D perhaps matching TRBD1 (6 bases). V shed 9 bases and J shed 4 bases, with 15 bases lying between them. The CDR3 spans 13 residues. The germline CDR1 and CDR2 sequences are ENHRY and SYGVKD. In DNA, the CDR3 is TGTGCCATATCCGCAGGGGTGGGCACTGAAGCTTTCTTT. It translates to CAISAGVGTEAFF.

The J gene is TRBJ1-6, the V gene TRBV20-1, with D hard to call. The length of the CDR3 is 15 residues. V was pared by 0 bases and J by 4 bases, with 10 bases between. The germline V gene encodes CDR1 DFQATT and CDR2 SNEGSKA (reference sequence). CDR3 DNA sequence: TGCAGTGCTAGAGACCCTGAAAGTTATAATTCACCCCTCCACTTT. Residues: CSARDPESYNSPLHF.

This chain uses TRBV19 with TRBJ1-1; D gene unclear. Trimming pared 5 bases from V and 1 base from J, leaving 14 bases between. This CDR3 is 15 amino acids long. The V gene's germline CDR1 is LNHDA and CDR2 SQIVND (reference sequence). In DNA form, the CDR3 reads TGTGCCAGTAGTTGGTTGAGGGTTCCGAACACTGAAGCTTTCTTT. Amino acids: CASSWLRVPNTEAFF.

At least ten counts were recorded for this clonotype. The chain combines TRBV12-3 or TRBV12-4 with TRBJ2-1; D call uncertain. Trimming removed 6 bases at V and 6 bases at J, with 12 bases between. This CDR3 comprises 13 residues. Here the CDR3 reads CASSLTPGNEQFF. In nucleotides, the CDR3 is TGTGCCAGCAGCCTTACCCCGGGCAATGAGCAGTTCTTC.

This chain uses TRBV5-4 with TRBJ2-5; D is unclear. This CDR3 has 11 amino acids. Looked up from germline, CDR1 is SGHNT and CDR2 is YYREEE (reference sequence). The CDR3 DNA reads as TGTGCGACCCGGACGGACGAGACCCAGTACTTC. It is translated as CATRTDETQYF.

This sequence joins TRBV7-9 and TRBJ1-4, with TRBD1 matching over 7 bases. This CDR3 is 16 amino acids long. V was clipped by 5 bases and J by 8 bases; unmatched bases: 14. Germline V gives CDR1 SEHNR, CDR2 FQNEAQ (reference sequence). The CDR3 DNA reads TGTGCCAGCAGCGCCCCGATGACAGGGAGAGGCGAAAAACTGTTTTTT. Translation: CASSAPMTGRGEKLFF.

Here the CDR3 reads CASSPRDRGGTEAFF. The CDR3 bases are TGTGCCAGCAGCCCCCGGGACAGGGGCGGCACTGAAGCTTTCTTT. This rearrangement joins TRBV7-9 to TRBJ1-1, with 10 bases matching TRBD1. The CDR3 runs to 15 residues. V lost 5 bases and J lost 4; bases outside the gene matches: 7. From germline, CDR1 is SEHNR and CDR2 FQNEAQ (reference sequence).

The chain carries TRBV11-1 and TRBJ1-2, with 7 nucleotides matching TRBD1. The CDR3 runs 17 residues. Looked up from germline, CDR1 is SGHAT and CDR2 is FQDESV (reference sequence). V lost 5 bases and J lost 5; bases outside the gene matches: 17. The CDR3 DNA reads as TGTGCCAGCAGCCCATCGACAGGGAAGTCCCTCCTTTATGGCTACACCTTC. This sequence encodes CASSPSTGKSLLYGYTF.

The rearrangement links TRBV7-9 to TRBJ1-1; D gene uncertain. V dropped 4 bases and J dropped 1 base, with 10 bases sitting between them. The CDR3 consists of 14 residues. Germline V gives CDR1 SEHNR, CDR2 FQNEAQ (reference sequence). The CDR3: CASSSSIKNTEAFF. In nucleotides, the CDR3 is TGTGCCAGCAGCTCGTCAATCAAGAACACTGAAGCTTTCTTT. Variable domain in full (rest from reference TRBV7-9 and TRBJ1-1): DTGVSQNPRHKITKRGQNVTFRCDPISEHNRLYWYRQTLGQGPEFLTYFQNEAQLEKSRLLSDRFSAERPKGSFSTLEIQRTEQGDSAMYLCASSSSIKNTEAFFGQGTRLTVV.

This clonotype occurred many times. The V gene is TRBV7-8, the J gene TRBJ1-5; the D is unclear. Trimming removed 4 bases at V and 2 bases at J, with 9 bases between. The CDR3 extends over 14 amino acids. Germline lookup yields CDR1 SGHVS and CDR2 FQNEAQ. For the CDR3, the DNA is TGTGCCAGCAGCTCAGCCCAGGGCAATCAGCCCCAGCATTTT. Its translation is CASSSAQGNQPQHF. The whole variable domain, remainder taken from reference TRBV7-8 and TRBJ1-5, is GAGVSQSPRYKVAKRGQDVALRCDPISGHVSLFWYQQALGQGPEFLTYFQNEAQLDKSGLPSDRFFAERPEGSVSTLKIQRTQQEDSAVYLCASSSAQGNQPQHFGDGTRLSIL.

This chain connects TRBV7-9 to TRBJ2-5; D gene unclear. The V gene's germline CDR1 is SEHNR and CDR2 FQNEAQ (reference sequence). Between the trimmed V and J ends, which lost 5 bases and 6 bases, there was a span of 4 bases. The CDR3 is 10 residues long. Written as DNA, the CDR3 is TGTGCCAGCAGCCGGAAGACCCAGTACTTC. It translates to CASSRKTQYF.

Remarks on this clonotype: One junction end disagrees with the germline gene, perhaps due to a read error. The rearrangement joins TRBV7-4 to TRBJ2-1, with D possibly TRBD1 on 6 matching bases. The CDR3 runs to 15 residues. CDR1 SGHVT and CDR2 SQSDAQ come from the germline V gene. This CDR3 reads CVSSLARGTYNEQFF. CDR3 nucleotide sequence: TGTGTCAGCAGCTTAGCCAGGGGTACCTACAATGAGCAGTTCTTC.

There are a few counts of this clonotype. The chain recombines TRBV6-2 or TRBV6-3 with TRBJ2-5, with D perhaps matching TRBD1 or TRBD2 (5 bases each). This CDR3 comprises 14 residues. Germline lookup yields CDR1 MNHEY and CDR2 SVGEGT. V was pared by 4 bases and J by 2 bases, with 11 bases between. The CDR3 here is CASSSRDAQETQYF. CDR3 in DNA: TGTGCCAGCAGTTCCCGGGACGCTCAAGAGACCCAGTACTTC.

This clonotype has only a few counts. This chain joins TRBV28 and TRBJ2-1, with 7 positions matching TRBD1. The J segment lost 4 bases and the V segment lost 2 bases, leaving 11 bases of the junction unmatched. This CDR3 is built from 17 residues. Germline CDR1 is MDHEN and CDR2 is SYDVKM. The CDR3 DNA sequence: TGTGCCAGCAGTTTACAATCGACAGGGAGTGTTTACAATGAGCAGTTCTTC. Translated: CASSLQSTGSVYNEQFF.

This clonotype was recorded at least ten times. The chain is built from TRBV7-2 and TRBJ2-1, with no clear D. V was shortened by 6 bases and J by 6 bases, with 15 bases between the two germline ends. This CDR3 spans 14 amino acids. Germline CDR1 SGHTA, CDR2 FQGNSA. CDR3 region: CASSSNPQANEQFF. CDR3 in DNA: TGTGCCAGCAGTTCTAATCCCCAGGCCAATGAGCAGTTCTTC. Variable domain in full (rest from reference TRBV7-2 and TRBJ2-1): GAGVSQSPSNKVTEKGKDVELRCDPISGHTALYWYRQSLGQGLEFLIYFQGNSAPDKSGLPSDRFSAERTGGSVSTLTIQRTQQEDSAVYLCASSSNPQANEQFFGPGTRLTVL.

This clonotype has a handful of counts. The chain uses TRBV6-5 and TRBJ2-5; 7 nucleotides align to TRBD1. The V and J ends lost 0 bases and 1 base, in that order; junction bases with no gene match: 2. Germline V CDR1 and CDR2: MNHEY, SVGAGI. The CDR3 length is 15 residues. For the CDR3, the DNA is TGTGCCAGCAGTTACTCGGGACAGACCCAAGAGACCCAGTACTTC. Its translation is CASSYSGQTQETQYF.

There are many counts of this clonotype. This chain connects TRBV5-5 to TRBJ2-5; 14 bases are a match to TRBD2. The junction had 1 base not matched to a gene; V was cut back by 4 bases and J by 2 bases. The CDR3 totals 15 residues. Germline CDR1 and CDR2: SGHKS and YYEKEE (reference sequence). CDR3 bases: TGTGCCAGCAGCGGGACTAGCGGGGGACAAGAGACCCAGTACTTC. Translating gives CASSGTSGGQETQYF.

This chain connects TRBV19 to TRBJ1-2; 9 bases are shared with TRBD1. Germline V gene sequence: CDR1 LNHDA, CDR2 SQIVND (reference sequence). The CDR3 spans 14 residues. The junction had 11 bases not matched to a gene; V was cut back by 5 bases and J by 10 bases. The CDR3 DNA follows: TGTGCCAGTAGTTCCCGGGACAGGGTGACAGTCTACACCTTC. It translates to CASSSRDRVTVYTF.

CDR3 coding DNA: TGTGCCAGCAGCCCACCGGGACAGGGTGTCCCCTACGAGCAGTACGTC. Amino acids: CASSPPGQGVPYEQYV. The chain carries TRBV6-2 or TRBV6-3 and TRBJ2-7; TRBD1 aligns across 9 bases. V was clipped by 6 bases and J by 2 bases; unmatched bases: 11. The CDR3 extends over 16 amino acids. CDR1 and CDR2 (germline): MNHEY, SVGEGT.

This clonotype was detected ten times or more. The genes are TRBV7-3 and TRBJ2-1; D not resolved. Germline values: CDR1 SGHTA, CDR2 FQGTGA. The CDR3 runs 14 residues. Trimming stripped 2 bases from V and 7 bases from J, with 12 bases between. The CDR3: CASSLDGPLNEQFF. The CDR3 coding sequence is TGTGCCAGCAGCTTAGACGGGCCTTTGAATGAGCAGTTCTTC.